This TCR beta chain comes out of a study of T cell repertoires in cytomegalovirus infection. Study information: The public TCR beta signatures pointed to both CMV infection and matching HLA type.

This clonotype was counted ten times or more. The target antigen is unknown. Study findings and constraints: The ex vivo response was dominated by HLA-C-restricted CMV-specific TCR beta clonotypes. Individuals carrying CMV plus the relevant HLA were identified by cumulative frequency of public TCR beta families.

MiXCR, run by TCRdb on the reads, gives a single entry per CDR3 protein. The repertoire has 150,000 to 200,000 distinct CDR3 sequences, roughly 27% of them found once; the top ten carry under 35%. The source is a human donor in good health (CMV status not recorded). Some clones in this sample may be carry-over from other donors' samples. Sequencing was carried out using PBMCs.

CDR3 DNA sequence: TGTGCCAGCAGTGAATACAGGGACGGCACTGAAGCTTTCTTT. This encodes CASSEYRDGTEAFF. V and J are TRBV2 and TRBJ1-1; a possible D gene is TRBD1 (6 bases). CDR3 length equals 14 residues. V dropped 2 bases and J dropped 4 bases, with 11 bases sitting between them. Germline loops: CDR1 SNHLY, CDR2 FYNNEI.